This section outlines one T cell receptor (beta chain) sequence together with its context. The source of the sample is a study of control samples from healthy donors and cancer patients. V was pared by 0 bases and J by 0 bases, with 10 bases between. CDR3 length: 16 residues. Germline-derived CDR1 and CDR2 are SGDLS and YYNGEE. The data were produced by immunoSEQ multiplex PCR, yet TCRdb's version contains in-frame clones alone and is incomplete. The table records 170,000 or so clones, roughly 94% of them present only once. This receptor was taken from a woman between 18 and 29 years old in good health. J is TRBJ2-1 and V is TRBV9; D tentatively reads TRBD1 or TRBD2 (5 bases each). What was sequenced was blood. CDR3 residues: CASSVDGAPSYNEQFF. The CDR3 DNA reads TGTGCCAGCAGCGTAGACGGGGCCCCCTCCTACAATGAGCAGTTCTTC.